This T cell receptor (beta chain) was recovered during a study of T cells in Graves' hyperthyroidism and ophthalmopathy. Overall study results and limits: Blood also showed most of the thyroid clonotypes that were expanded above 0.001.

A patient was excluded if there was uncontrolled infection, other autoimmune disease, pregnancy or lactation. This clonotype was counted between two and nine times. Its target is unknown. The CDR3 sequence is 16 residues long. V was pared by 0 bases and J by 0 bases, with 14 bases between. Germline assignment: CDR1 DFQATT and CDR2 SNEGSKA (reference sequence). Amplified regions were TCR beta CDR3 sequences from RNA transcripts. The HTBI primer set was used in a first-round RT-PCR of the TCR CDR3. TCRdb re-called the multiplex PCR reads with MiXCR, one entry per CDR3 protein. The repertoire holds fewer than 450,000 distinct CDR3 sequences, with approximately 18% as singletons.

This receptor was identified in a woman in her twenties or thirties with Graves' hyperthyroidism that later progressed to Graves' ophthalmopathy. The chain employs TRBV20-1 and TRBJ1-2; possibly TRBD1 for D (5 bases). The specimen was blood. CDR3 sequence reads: CSARDRGVTANYGYTF. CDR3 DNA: TGCAGTGCTAGAGACCGGGGGGTGACCGCTAACTATGGCTACACCTTC.